These 27 T cell receptor beta chains were all obtained from the same sample, sequenced in a study of radiotherapy plus CTLA-4 blockade in lung cancer. The protocol was immunoSEQ multiplex PCR, while the TCRdb copy is restricted to in-frame clones and leaves out a portion. The sample carries over 60,000 clones, 80% to 90% recorded once. The sequenced sample was peripheral blood, obtained from a patient treated with radiotherapy plus ipilimumab. Source of these receptors: a human donor with non-small cell lung cancer that progressed on radiotherapy plus ipilimumab.

The chain uses TRBV5-6 and TRBJ2-1; D may be TRBD2 (6 bases). This CDR3 has 16 amino acids. From germline, CDR1 is SGHDT and CDR2 YYEEEE. Deletions cut 4 bases from V and 3 bases from J, with 17 bases between. The DNA of the CDR3 is TGTGCCAGCAGCCAAGAGGTATTAGCGGACTACAATGAGCAGTTCTTC. Protein product: CASSQEVLADYNEQFF.

This clone was detected only once. V is TRBV29-1 and J is TRBJ1-3, with a possible D match to TRBD1 (5 bases). Trimming pared 6 bases from V and 0 bases from J, leaving 6 bases between. The CDR3 loop spans 12 amino acids. Looked up from germline, CDR1 is SQVTM and CDR2 is ANQGSEA. In DNA form, the CDR3 reads TGCAGCGTGCAGGGCTCTGGAAACACCATATATTTT. It is translated as CSVQGSGNTIYF.

A note on this clone: A read error may account for a junction end that differs from germline. V is TRBV5-6 and J is TRBJ2-5, with 7 bases that match TRBD1. The CDR3 consists of 14 residues. Per the germline V gene, CDR1 is SGHDT and CDR2 is YYEEEE. CDR3 bases: TGTGCCAGCAGCTTCACAGGGGATGCAGAGGCCCAGTACTTC. It encodes CASSFTGDAEAQYF.

This rearrangement joins TRBV5-5 to TRBJ1-1, with TRBD1 matching over 8 bases. V dropped 2 bases and J dropped 1; count of bases not matched to a gene: 4. This CDR3 comprises 15 residues. Germline-derived CDR1 and CDR2 are SGHKS and YYEKEE (reference sequence). CDR3 in amino acids: CASSFTGTGNTEAFF. DNA for the CDR3: TGTGCCAGCAGCTTCACCGGGACAGGGAACACTGAAGCTTTCTTT.

V gene TRBV2 combines with J gene TRBJ2-7; the D is unclear. Trimming took 6 bases from V and 7 from J, leaving 16 bases between them. In germline, CDR1 is SNHLY, CDR2 FYNNEI. The CDR3 has 13 residues. CDR3 sequence: CASRVDIPKEQYV. CDR3 DNA sequence: TGTGCCAGCAGAGTCGACATCCCCAAGGAGCAGTACGTC.

The genes are TRBV7-9 and TRBJ2-1, with 13 bases identical to TRBD2. From germline, CDR1 is SEHNR and CDR2 FQNEAQ (reference sequence). This CDR3 has 16 residues. The junction had 7 bases not matched to a gene; V was cut back by 4 bases and J by 7 bases. CDR3 amino acids: CASSSTSGRAQNEQFF. CDR3 nucleotide sequence: TGTGCCAGCAGCTCTACTAGCGGGAGGGCCCAAAATGAGCAGTTCTTC.

The chain combines TRBV19 with TRBJ2-1, with 14 bases identical to TRBD2. Germline CDR1 is LNHDA and CDR2 is SQIVND (reference sequence). With 5 bases clipped from V and 4 bases from J, the junction kept 10 bases outside the gene matches. The CDR3 runs 18 residues. CDR3 region: CASSVGLAGEGIYNEQFF. CDR3 nucleotides: TGTGCCAGTAGTGTGGGACTAGCGGGAGAAGGGATATACAATGAGCAGTTCTTC.

The chain is built from TRBV7-9 and TRBJ2-1; perhaps D is TRBD1 or TRBD2 (6 bases each). Germline V gene lookup returns CDR1 SEHNR and CDR2 FQNEAQ (reference sequence). Trimming stripped 4 bases from V and 4 bases from J, with 17 bases between. The CDR3 runs to 16 residues. CDR3 in DNA: TGTGCCAGCAGCTCCTCGTGGGGGGCGGGTTACAATGAGCAGTTCTTC. Translating it yields CASSSSWGAGYNEQFF.

This sequence joins TRBV28 and TRBJ1-4; 8 bases are a match to TRBD1. The V gene's germline CDR1 is MDHEN and CDR2 SYDVKM. V was pared by 0 bases and J by 6 bases, with 12 bases of the junction left unmatched. The CDR3 covers 18 residues. CDR3: CASSLWSGGFGIDEKLFF. Here the CDR3 DNA reads TGTGCCAGCAGTTTATGGTCAGGGGGCTTCGGGATAGATGAAAAACTGTTTTTT.

A single count supports this clone. J is TRBJ2-7 and V is TRBV27; weak D call: TRBD2 (6 bases). There are 17 residues in the CDR3. Germline CDR1 reads MNHEY; CDR2 reads SMNVEV (reference sequence). Trimming left V 5 bases short and J 0 bases short, with 20 bases between. Written as DNA, the CDR3 is TGTGCCAGCAGTGCCCGACTAGATTGGGGAAGCTCCTACGAGCAGTACTTC. Translated, it gives CASSARLDWGSSYEQYF.

This clone was seen a handful of times. The chain carries TRBV28 and TRBJ1-2; D not resolved. Trimming removed 3 bases from V and 0 bases from J, with 5 bases in between. Per the germline V gene, CDR1 is MDHEN and CDR2 is SYDVKM. The CDR3 is made up of 13 amino acids. The CDR3 DNA reads as TGTGCCAGCAGTTTGCCCCCTAACTATGGCTACACCTTC. As protein: CASSLPPNYGYTF.

This rearrangement joins TRBV13 to TRBJ2-1; TRBD2 agrees at 7 bases. Per the germline V gene, CDR1 is PRHDT and CDR2 is FYEKMQ (reference sequence). The CDR3 length is 12 residues. Trimming at V came to 6 bases and at J to 12 bases, leaving 8 bases not matched to a gene. Here the CDR3 reads CASSPAGIGQFF. The CDR3 nucleotides are TGTGCCAGCAGTCCAGCGGGAATCGGGCAGTTCTTC.

The rearrangement uses TRBV2 and TRBJ1-5, with a weak D call TRBD1 (5 bases). CDR1 is SNHLY, CDR2 FYNNEI, per germline. CDR3 length: 13 amino acids. The V gene lost 7 bases and the J gene lost 7 bases, with 14 bases spanning the gap. DNA of the CDR3: TGTGCCAGCACGAAACCGGGGGTCCAGCCCCAGCATTTT. The encoded protein is CASTKPGVQPQHF.

The genes are TRBV11-2 and TRBJ2-2; the match to TRBD2 covers 10 bases. With 0 bases clipped from V and 9 bases from J, the junction kept 7 bases outside the gene matches. This CDR3 has 16 residues. Germline values: CDR1 SGHAT, CDR2 FQNNGV. CDR3 nucleotide sequence: TGTGCCAGCAGCTTAGAGTGGGCTAGCGGGAGTCGGGAGCTGTTTTTT. Its translation is CASSLEWASGSRELFF.

In regard to this clone: This likely comes from a read error, as the CDR3 has no conserved phenylalanine or tryptophan at its end. The chain joins TRBV9 to TRBJ2-7; D might be TRBD1 or TRBD2, each matching 5 bases. Germline values: CDR1 SGDLS, CDR2 YYNGEE. Deletions cut 0 bases from V and 5 bases from J, with 15 bases between. The CDR3 consists of 15 residues. This CDR3 reads CASSVGGGILDEQYL. The DNA of the CDR3 is TGTGCCAGCAGCGTAGGTGGGGGAATCCTCGACGAGCAGTACCTC.

The CDR3 reads CASSLTGVFGQYF. The CDR3 region has the DNA TGTGCCAGCAGCCTCACAGGGGTTTTCGGCCAGTACTTC. The chain employs TRBV14 and TRBJ2-5; 7 nucleotides match TRBD1. This CDR3 spans 13 amino acids. From germline, CDR1 is SGHDN and CDR2 FVKESK. V shed 4 bases and J 10 bases; nucleotides not matched to a gene: 9.

This clone was seen a handful of times. The chain recombines TRBV11-2 with TRBJ2-7; 7 nucleotides agree with TRBD1. The ends lost 5 bases at V and 0 bases at J; junction bases unmatched: 7. Looked up from germline, CDR1 is SGHAT and CDR2 is FQNNGV. The length of the CDR3 is 15 residues. The CDR3 DNA reads TGTGCCAGCAGCGCTAGAGGGGGCAGCTCCTACGAGCAGTACGTC. Translating it yields CASSARGGSSYEQYV.

The rearrangement joins TRBV6-5 to TRBJ2-7; no definite D call. CDR1 MNHEY and CDR2 SVGAGI come from the germline V gene. The CDR3 runs 12 residues. Between the trimmed V and J ends, which lost 5 bases and 5 bases, there was a span of 10 bases. CDR3 sequence reads: CASSHGPDEQYF. CDR3 bases: TGTGCCAGCAGTCACGGACCGGACGAGCAGTACTTC.

The count of this clone is one. The rearrangement joins TRBV6-6 to TRBJ2-7; TRBD1 matches at 12 bases. Germline-derived CDR1 and CDR2 are MNHNY and SVGAGI (reference sequence). This CDR3 is built from 15 residues. V lost 6 bases to trimming and J lost 6 bases; unmatched junction nucleotides: 9. The CDR3 DNA follows: TGTGCCAGCAGACCAGCCGGGACAGGGGGCGGCGAGCAGTACTTC. Residues: CASRPAGTGGGEQYF.

The rearrangement joins TRBV5-4 to TRBJ2-5, with 13 bases matching TRBD2. The germline V gene encodes CDR1 SGHNT and CDR2 YYREEE (reference sequence). CDR3 length: 18 amino acids. Trimming took 3 bases from V and 5 from J; bases not matched to a gene: 13. CDR3 coding DNA: TGTGCCAGCAGCTGGGGGACTAGCGGGATAGTTAGTATTGAGACCCAGTACTTC. It specifies CASSWGTSGIVSIETQYF.

V and J are TRBV9 and TRBJ1-4; D gene ambiguous. This CDR3 is built from 14 residues. Germline CDR1 is SGDLS and CDR2 is YYNGEE. With 2 bases removed from V and 0 bases from J, the gap between germline ends came to 5 bases. CDR3 protein: CASSVGSTNEKLFF. The CDR3 DNA follows: TGTGCCAGCAGCGTCGGTTCAACTAATGAAAAACTGTTTTTT.

The chain employs TRBV4-1 and TRBJ2-7; D is perhaps TRBD2 (5 bases). V lost 3 bases and J 4 bases, leaving 13 bases between the germline ends. Germline CDR1 and CDR2: MGHRA and YSYEKL. The CDR3 length is 14 residues. CDR3: CASSHLGLFYEQYF. In nucleotides, the CDR3 is TGCGCCAGCAGCCATCTAGGACTGTTTTACGAGCAGTACTTC.

CDR3 in DNA: TGCAGCGTCACCGGCGGGTCGGGGACTGAAGCTTTCTTT. As protein: CSVTGGSGTEAFF. The chain employs TRBV29-1 and TRBJ1-1; D gene uncertain. The CDR3 runs to 13 residues. V was clipped by 6 bases and J by 5 bases, with 16 bases between them. CDR1 and CDR2 from the germline V gene are SQVTM and ANQGSEA.

The chain carries TRBV29-1 and TRBJ1-3, with D perhaps TRBD1 (5 bases). V was trimmed by 6 bases and J by 0 bases, leaving 15 bases between them. This CDR3 has 15 amino acids. The germline CDR1 and CDR2 sequences are SQVTM and ANQGSEA. CDR3 region: CSVGRDGGSGNTIYF. In DNA form, the CDR3 reads TGCAGCGTGGGCAGGGACGGGGGCTCTGGAAACACCATATATTTT.

This sequence joins TRBV5-1 and TRBJ2-3; no clear D gene. CDR3 size: 13 residues. Trimming cost V 0 bases and J 5 bases, with 7 bases left between them. Germline assignment: CDR1 SGHRS and CDR2 YFSETQ. For the CDR3, the DNA is TGCGCCAGCAGCTTGGACCGTGTAGATACGCAGTATTTT. Translation gives CASSLDRVDTQYF.

J is TRBJ1-5 and V is TRBV2; D perhaps matches TRBD1 (6 bases). The V end was cut by 6 bases, the J end by 7 bases, with 13 bases between. This CDR3 contains 13 residues. Germline CDR1 SNHLY, CDR2 FYNNEI. The DNA of the CDR3 is TGTGCCAGCAGGCACAGGGTGTACCAGCCCCAGCATTTT. Translating gives CASRHRVYQPQHF. Full variable domain (rest looked up from reference TRBV2 and TRBJ1-5): EPEVTQTPSHQVTQMGQEVILRCVPISNHLYFYWYRQILGQKVEFLVSFYNNEISEKSEIFDDQFSVERPDGSNFTLKIRSTKLEDSAMYFCASRHRVYQPQHFGDGTRLSIL.

The chain is built from TRBV30 and TRBJ2-2; tentatively, D is TRBD1 (6 bases). CDR3 length: 14 residues. V lost 4 bases, J lost 2 bases, and 11 bases lay in between. Per germline, CDR1 GTSNPN and CDR2 SVGIG (reference sequence). The CDR3 sequence is CAWKLQGNTGELFF. The DNA of the CDR3 is TGTGCCTGGAAGTTACAGGGAAACACCGGGGAGCTGTTTTTT.